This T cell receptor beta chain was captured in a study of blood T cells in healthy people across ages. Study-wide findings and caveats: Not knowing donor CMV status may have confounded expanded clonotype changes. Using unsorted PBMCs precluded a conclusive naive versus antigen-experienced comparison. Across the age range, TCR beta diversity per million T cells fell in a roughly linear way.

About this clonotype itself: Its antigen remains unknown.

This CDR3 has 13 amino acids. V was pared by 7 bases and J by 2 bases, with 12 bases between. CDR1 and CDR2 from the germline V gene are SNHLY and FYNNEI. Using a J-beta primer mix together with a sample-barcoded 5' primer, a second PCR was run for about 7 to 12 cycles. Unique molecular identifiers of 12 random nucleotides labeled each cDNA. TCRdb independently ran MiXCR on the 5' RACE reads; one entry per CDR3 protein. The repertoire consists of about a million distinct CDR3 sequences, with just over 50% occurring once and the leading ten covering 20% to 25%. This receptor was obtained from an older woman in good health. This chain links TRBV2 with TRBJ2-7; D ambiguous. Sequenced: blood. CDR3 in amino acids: CASTILATYEQYF. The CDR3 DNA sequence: TGTGCCAGCACCATATTGGCCACCTACGAGCAGTACTTC.